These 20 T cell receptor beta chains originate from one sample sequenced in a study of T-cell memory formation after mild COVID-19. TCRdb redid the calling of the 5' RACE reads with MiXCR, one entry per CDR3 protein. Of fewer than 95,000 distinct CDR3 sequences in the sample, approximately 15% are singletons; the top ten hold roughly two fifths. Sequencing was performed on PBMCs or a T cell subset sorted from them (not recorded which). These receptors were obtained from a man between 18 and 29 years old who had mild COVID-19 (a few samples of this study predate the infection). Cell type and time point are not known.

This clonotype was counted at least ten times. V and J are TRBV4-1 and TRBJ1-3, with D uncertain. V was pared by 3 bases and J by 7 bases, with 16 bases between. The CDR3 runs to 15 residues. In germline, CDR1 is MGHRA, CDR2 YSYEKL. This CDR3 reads CASSHPPRLGNTIYF. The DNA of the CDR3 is TGCGCCAGCAGCCACCCCCCGAGGCTCGGGAACACCATATATTTT.

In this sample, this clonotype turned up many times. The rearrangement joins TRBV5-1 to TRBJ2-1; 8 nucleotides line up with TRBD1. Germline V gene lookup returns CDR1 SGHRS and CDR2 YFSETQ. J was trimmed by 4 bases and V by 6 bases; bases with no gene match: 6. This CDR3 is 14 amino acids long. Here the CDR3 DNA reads TGCGCCAGCACCGGGACAGGCCTGTACAATGAGCAGTTCTTC. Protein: CASTGTGLYNEQFF.

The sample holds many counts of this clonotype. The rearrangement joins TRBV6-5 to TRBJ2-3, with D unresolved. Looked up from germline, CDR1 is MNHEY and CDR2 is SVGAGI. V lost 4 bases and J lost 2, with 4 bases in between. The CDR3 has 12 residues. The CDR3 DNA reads TGTGCCAGCAGTTCCACCACAGATACGCAGTATTTT. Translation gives CASSSTTDTQYF.

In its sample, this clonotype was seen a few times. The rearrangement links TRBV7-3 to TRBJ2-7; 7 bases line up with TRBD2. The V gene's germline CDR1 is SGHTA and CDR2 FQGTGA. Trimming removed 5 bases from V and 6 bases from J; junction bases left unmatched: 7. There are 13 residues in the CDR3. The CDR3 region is CASSQGGGGEQYV. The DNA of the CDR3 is TGTGCCAGCAGCCAGGGCGGGGGTGGCGAGCAGTACGTC.

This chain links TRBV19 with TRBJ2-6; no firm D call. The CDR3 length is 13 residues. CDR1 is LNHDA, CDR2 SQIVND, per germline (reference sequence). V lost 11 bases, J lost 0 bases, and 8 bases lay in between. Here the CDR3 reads CAGRVSGANVLTF. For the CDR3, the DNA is TGTGCCGGAAGAGTCTCTGGGGCCAACGTCCTGACTTTC.

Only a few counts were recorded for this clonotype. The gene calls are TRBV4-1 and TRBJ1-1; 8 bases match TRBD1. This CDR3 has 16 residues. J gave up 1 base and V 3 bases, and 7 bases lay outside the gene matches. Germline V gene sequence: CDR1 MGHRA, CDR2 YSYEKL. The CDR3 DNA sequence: TGCGCCAGCAGCCACCTAGGACAGGGATGGAACACTGAAGCTTTCTTT. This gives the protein CASSHLGQGWNTEAFF.

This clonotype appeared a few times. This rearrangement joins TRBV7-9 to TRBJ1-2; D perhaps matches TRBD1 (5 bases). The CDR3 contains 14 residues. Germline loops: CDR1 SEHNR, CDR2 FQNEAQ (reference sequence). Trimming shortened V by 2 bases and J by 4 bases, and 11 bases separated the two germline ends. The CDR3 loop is CASSLTRGSYGYTF. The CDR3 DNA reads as TGTGCCAGCAGCTTAACGCGGGGGTCCTATGGCTACACCTTC.

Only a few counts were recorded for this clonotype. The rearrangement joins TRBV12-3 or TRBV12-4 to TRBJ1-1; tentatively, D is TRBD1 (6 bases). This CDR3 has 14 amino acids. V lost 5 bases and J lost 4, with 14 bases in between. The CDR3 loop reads CASSKQGGVTEAFF. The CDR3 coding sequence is TGTGCCAGCAGTAAACAGGGAGGGGTCACTGAAGCTTTCTTT.

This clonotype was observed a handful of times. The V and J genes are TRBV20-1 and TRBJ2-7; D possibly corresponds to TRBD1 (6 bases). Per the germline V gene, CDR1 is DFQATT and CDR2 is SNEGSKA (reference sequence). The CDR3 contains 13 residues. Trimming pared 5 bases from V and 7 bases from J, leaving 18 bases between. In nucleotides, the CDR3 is TGCAGTGCTGCCTGGGCAGGGGAAGGGGAGCAGTACGTC. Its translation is CSAAWAGEGEQYV.

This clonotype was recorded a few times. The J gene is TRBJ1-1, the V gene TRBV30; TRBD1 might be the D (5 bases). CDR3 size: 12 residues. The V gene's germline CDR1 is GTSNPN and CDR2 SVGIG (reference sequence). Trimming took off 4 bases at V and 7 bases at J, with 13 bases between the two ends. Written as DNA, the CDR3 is TGTGCCTGGAAAGGGGTGACGGTTGAAGCTTTCTTT. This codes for CAWKGVTVEAFF.

CDR3 in amino acids: CASSQDPTDTQYF. In DNA, the CDR3 is TGTGCCAGCAGCCAAGATCCCACAGATACGCAGTATTTT. The V call is TRBV4-2, the J call TRBJ2-3; D is undetermined. The CDR3 covers 13 residues. Germline assignment: CDR1 LGHNA and CDR2 YNFKEQ. With 0 bases removed from V and 2 bases from J, the gap between germline ends came to 3 bases.

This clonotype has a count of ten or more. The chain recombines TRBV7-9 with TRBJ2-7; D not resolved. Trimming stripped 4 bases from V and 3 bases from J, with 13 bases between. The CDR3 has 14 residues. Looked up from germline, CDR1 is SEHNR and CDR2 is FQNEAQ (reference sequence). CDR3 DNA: TGTGCCAGCAGCTATCAGCTGGGGTACTACGAGCAGTACTTC. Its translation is CASSYQLGYYEQYF.

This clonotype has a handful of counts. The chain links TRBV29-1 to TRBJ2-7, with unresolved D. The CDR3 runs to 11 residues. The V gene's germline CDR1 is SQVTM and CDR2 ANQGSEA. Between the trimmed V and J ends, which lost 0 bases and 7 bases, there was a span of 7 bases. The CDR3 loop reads CSVEDFGEQYF. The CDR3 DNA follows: TGCAGCGTTGAAGATTTCGGGGAGCAGTACTTC.

CDR3 DNA sequence: TGTGCTAGTGGTTCCCCCCTAGCGGGGGGGCTAGCCAAAAACATTCAGTACTTC. It is translated as CASGSPLAGGLAKNIQYF. The V gene is TRBV12-5, the J gene TRBJ2-4, with 12 nucleotides matching TRBD2. CDR1 LGHNT and CDR2 FRNRAP come from the germline V gene. V shed 4 bases, J shed 0 bases, and the junction held 7 bases outside the gene matches. The length of the CDR3 is 18 residues.

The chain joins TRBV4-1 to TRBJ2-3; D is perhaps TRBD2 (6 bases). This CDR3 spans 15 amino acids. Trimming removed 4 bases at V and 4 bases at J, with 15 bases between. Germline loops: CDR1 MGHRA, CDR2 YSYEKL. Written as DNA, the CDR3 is TGCGCCAGCAGCCCCCGGGACTCGACGTCAGATACGCAGTATTTT. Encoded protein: CASSPRDSTSDTQYF.

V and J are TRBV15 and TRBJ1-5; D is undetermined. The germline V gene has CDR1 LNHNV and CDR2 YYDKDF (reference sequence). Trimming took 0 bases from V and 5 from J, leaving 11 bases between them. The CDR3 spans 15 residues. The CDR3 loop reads CATSRDRGRHQPQHF. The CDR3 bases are TGTGCCACCAGCAGAGATCGAGGGAGACATCAGCCCCAGCATTTT.

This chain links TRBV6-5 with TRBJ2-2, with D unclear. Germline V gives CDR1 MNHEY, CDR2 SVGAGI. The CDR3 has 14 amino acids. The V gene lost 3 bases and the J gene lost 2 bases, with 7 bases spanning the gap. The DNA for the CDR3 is TGTGCCAGCAGTTATGCGCTTAACACCGGGGAGCTGTTTTTT. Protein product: CASSYALNTGELFF.

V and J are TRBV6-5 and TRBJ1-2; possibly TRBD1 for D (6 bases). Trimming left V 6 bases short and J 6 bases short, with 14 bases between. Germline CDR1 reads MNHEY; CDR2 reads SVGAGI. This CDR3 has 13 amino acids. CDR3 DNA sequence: TGTGCCAGCAGCCAAACAGGGAGAAATGGCTACACCTTC. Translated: CASSQTGRNGYTF.

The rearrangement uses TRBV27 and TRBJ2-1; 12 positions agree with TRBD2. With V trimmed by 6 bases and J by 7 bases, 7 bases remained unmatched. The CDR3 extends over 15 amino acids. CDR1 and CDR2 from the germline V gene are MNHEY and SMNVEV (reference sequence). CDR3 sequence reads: CASSKTSGGGNEQFF. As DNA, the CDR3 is TGTGCCAGCAGCAAGACTAGCGGGGGAGGAAATGAGCAGTTCTTC.

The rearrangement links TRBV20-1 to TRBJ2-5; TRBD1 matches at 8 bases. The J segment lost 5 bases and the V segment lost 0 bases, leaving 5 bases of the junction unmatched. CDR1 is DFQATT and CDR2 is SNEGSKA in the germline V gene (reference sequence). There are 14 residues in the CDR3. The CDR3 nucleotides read TGCAGTGCTAGAGATGTACAGGGGGACGAGACCCAGTACTTC. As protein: CSARDVQGDETQYF.